This record concerns one T cell receptor (beta chain) sequence. Per the germline V gene, CDR1 is MNHEY and CDR2 is SVGEGT. The V end was cut by 5 bases, the J end by 7 bases, with 10 bases between. This CDR3 spans 12 amino acids. The data were taken from a study of T-cell memory formation after mild COVID-19. The authors produced TCR alpha and TCR beta cDNA libraries with sample barcodes and UMIs by 5'RACE using constant-segment primers. MiXCR, applied by TCRdb to the 5' RACE reads, yields one record per CDR3 protein. Altogether 30,000 to 40,000 distinct CDR3 sequences are present, roughly 11% being singletons, with the ten largest covering 25% to 30%.

The material sequenced was PBMCs or a T cell subset sorted from them (not recorded which). V usage is TRBV6-2 or TRBV6-3 and J usage is TRBJ2-3; D possibly corresponds to TRBD1 (5 bases). This receptor was obtained from a man aged 18 to 29 who had mild COVID-19 (a few samples of this study predate the infection). Cell type and time point are not known. In DNA, the CDR3 is TGTGCCAGCAGTGTAAAGGGGCATACGCAGTATTTT. Its protein product is CASSVKGHTQYF.